This paragraph covers one TCR beta chain sequence. The antigen is not known. Deep was the level used in running the assay. Assay used: immunoSEQ multiplex PCR; TCRdb lists only in-frame clones, some missing. The sample lists 2 million or so clones; roughly 96% were seen once. The CDR3 contains 16 residues. V was clipped by 5 bases and J by 5 bases; unmatched bases: 14. The V gene's germline CDR1 is MDHEN and CDR2 SYDVKM. Caucasian adults living in Nashville, Tennessee, provided all samples. The split of CD4+ cells yielded CD45RA+ naive and CD45RA-negative memory subsets. This specimen belongs to a study of shared clonotypes between healthy human individuals. Study observations and caveats: Across subsets, estimated richness was generally greater for naive than for memory populations.

The chain uses TRBV28 and TRBJ1-1, with 7 bases fitting TRBD1. The sequenced material came from naive CD4+ T cells sorted from blood. The subset denotes: CD45RA+ positively selected. The source is a man younger than 35 in good health. The CDR3 loop reads CASSTSGTRTGTEAFF. The CDR3 DNA is TGTGCCAGCAGTACCTCCGGGACCCGGACAGGAACTGAAGCTTTCTTT.